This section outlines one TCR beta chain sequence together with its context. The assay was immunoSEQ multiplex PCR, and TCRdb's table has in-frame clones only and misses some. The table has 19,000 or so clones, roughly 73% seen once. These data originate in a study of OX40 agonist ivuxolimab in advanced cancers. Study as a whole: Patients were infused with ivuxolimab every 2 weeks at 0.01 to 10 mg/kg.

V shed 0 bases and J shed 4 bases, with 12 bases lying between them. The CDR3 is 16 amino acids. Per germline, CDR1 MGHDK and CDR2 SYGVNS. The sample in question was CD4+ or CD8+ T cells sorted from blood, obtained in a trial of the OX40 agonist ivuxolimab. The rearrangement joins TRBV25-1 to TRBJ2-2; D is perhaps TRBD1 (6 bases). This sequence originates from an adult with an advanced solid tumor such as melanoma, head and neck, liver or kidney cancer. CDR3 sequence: CASSEYAGRGTGELFF. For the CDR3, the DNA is TGTGCCAGCAGTGAATATGCCGGCAGGGGCACCGGGGAGCTGTTTTTT.